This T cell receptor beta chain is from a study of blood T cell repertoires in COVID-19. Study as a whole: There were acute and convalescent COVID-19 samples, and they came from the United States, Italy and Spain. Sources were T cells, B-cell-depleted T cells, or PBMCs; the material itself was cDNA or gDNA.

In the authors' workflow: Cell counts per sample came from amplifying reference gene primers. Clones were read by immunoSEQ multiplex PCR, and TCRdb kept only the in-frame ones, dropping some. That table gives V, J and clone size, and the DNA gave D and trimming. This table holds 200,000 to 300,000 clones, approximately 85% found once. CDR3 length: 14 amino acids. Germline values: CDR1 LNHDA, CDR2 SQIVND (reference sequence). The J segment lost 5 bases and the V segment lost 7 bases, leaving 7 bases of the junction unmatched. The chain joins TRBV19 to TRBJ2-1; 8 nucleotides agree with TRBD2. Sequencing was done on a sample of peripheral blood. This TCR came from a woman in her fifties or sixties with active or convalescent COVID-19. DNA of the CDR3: TGTGCCAGTACCCTCGGGGGGGCCGACAATGAGCAGTTCTTC. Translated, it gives CASTLGGADNEQFF.